The 3 T cell receptor beta chains below all came from one sample that was sequenced in a study of blood T cell repertoires in COVID-19. Repertoires were generated with immunoSEQ multiplex PCR, while TCRdb's copy carries only in-frame clones and drops some. In the table there are 60,000 to 65,000 clones, about four fifths of which are singletons. The specimen was peripheral blood. The receptors stem from a man aged 55 to 70 with COVID-19, enrolled during active disease.

This chain joins TRBV2 and TRBJ1-2, with a possible D match to TRBD1 (5 bases). Per germline, CDR1 SNHLY and CDR2 FYNNEI. Trimming pared 8 bases from V and 7 bases from J, leaving 20 bases between. The CDR3 is 14 amino acids. This CDR3 is CASPEGEAVGGYTF. The CDR3, as DNA: TGTGCCAGCCCTGAAGGGGAGGCGGTGGGTGGCTACACCTTC. The complete variable domain, with remaining parts taken from reference TRBV2 and TRBJ1-2, reads EPEVTQTPSHQVTQMGQEVILRCVPISNHLYFYWYRQILGQKVEFLVSFYNNEISEKSEIFDDQFSVERPDGSNFTLKIRSTKLEDSAMYFCASPEGEAVGGYTFGSGTRLTVV.

The chain carries TRBV6-5 and TRBJ2-5, with D possibly matching TRBD2 (5 bases). The CDR3 length is 15 residues. Deletions cut 2 bases from V and 3 bases from J, with 13 bases between. The germline gives CDR1 MNHEY, CDR2 SVGAGI. CDR3 amino acids: CASSYPGSGKETQYF. For the CDR3, the DNA is TGTGCCAGCAGTTACCCTGGCTCGGGGAAAGAGACCCAGTACTTC.

This chain links TRBV18 with TRBJ1-1, with TRBD1 matching over 7 bases. With 2 bases clipped from V and 3 bases from J, the junction kept 3 bases outside the gene matches. The CDR3 sequence is 14 residues long. The V gene's germline CDR1 is KGHSH and CDR2 LQKENI. The CDR3 reads CASSPAGTDTEAFF. The CDR3 DNA sequence: TGTGCCAGCTCACCAGCCGGGACAGACACTGAAGCTTTCTTT. Using reference TRBV18 and TRBJ1-1 for the parts outside the CDR3, the full variable domain is NAGVMQNPRHLVRRRGQEARLRCSPMKGHSHVYWYRQLPEEGLKFMVYLQKENIIDESGMPKERFSAEFPKEGPSILRIQQVVRGDSAAYFCASSPAGTDTEAFFGQGTRLTVV.